The source of this T cell receptor (beta chain) is a study of T cell changes during pregnancy in multiple sclerosis. Worth noting for this clone: Other DNA sequences in the sample encode the same CDR3.

Clones were read by immunoSEQ multiplex PCR, and TCRdb kept only the in-frame ones, dropping some. The sample holds approximately 100,000 clones; 75% to 95% are singletons and the top ten take 1.6%. After removal of 3 bases from V and 0 bases from J, the junction contained 11 bases not matched to a gene. This CDR3 is 19 amino acids long. Germline loops: CDR1 LGHNA, CDR2 YNFKEQ. The TCR originated in a female donor with multiple sclerosis, enrolled in a pregnancy study. V gene TRBV4-2 combines with J gene TRBJ2-1; 10 bases match TRBD2. This specimen was peripheral blood, taken before pregnancy. CDR3: CASSHPLAGGTFSYNEQFF. CDR3 bases: TGTGCCAGCAGCCACCCCTTAGCGGGAGGTACCTTCTCCTACAATGAGCAGTTCTTC.